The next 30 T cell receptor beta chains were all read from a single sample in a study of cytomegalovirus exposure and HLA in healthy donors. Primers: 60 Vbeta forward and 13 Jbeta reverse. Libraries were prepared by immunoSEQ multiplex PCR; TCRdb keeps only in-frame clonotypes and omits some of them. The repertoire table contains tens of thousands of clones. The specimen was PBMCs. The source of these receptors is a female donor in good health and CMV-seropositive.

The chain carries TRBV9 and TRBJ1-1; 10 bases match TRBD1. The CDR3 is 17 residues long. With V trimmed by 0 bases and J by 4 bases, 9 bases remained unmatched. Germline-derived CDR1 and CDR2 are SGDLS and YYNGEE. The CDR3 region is CASSVGPPGTGATEAFF. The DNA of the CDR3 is TGTGCCAGCAGCGTAGGCCCCCCTGGGACAGGGGCCACTGAAGCTTTCTTT.

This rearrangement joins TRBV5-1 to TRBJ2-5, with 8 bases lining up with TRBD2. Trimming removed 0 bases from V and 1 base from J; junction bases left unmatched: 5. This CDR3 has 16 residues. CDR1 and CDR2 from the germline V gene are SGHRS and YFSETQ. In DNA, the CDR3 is TGCGCCAGCAGCTTGGTAGGCCTAGCGGGCCAAGAGACCCAGTACTTC. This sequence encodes CASSLVGLAGQETQYF.

The CDR3 spells CASSQGPGVYEQYF. The CDR3 DNA reads TGTGCCAGCAGCCAAGGTCCAGGGGTGTACGAGCAGTACTTC. The J gene is TRBJ2-7, the V gene TRBV14; the D gene is possibly TRBD1 (6 bases). Per germline, CDR1 SGHDN and CDR2 FVKESK. The ends were cut back, 1 base at V and 4 bases at J, with 11 bases in the middle. The CDR3 runs 14 residues.

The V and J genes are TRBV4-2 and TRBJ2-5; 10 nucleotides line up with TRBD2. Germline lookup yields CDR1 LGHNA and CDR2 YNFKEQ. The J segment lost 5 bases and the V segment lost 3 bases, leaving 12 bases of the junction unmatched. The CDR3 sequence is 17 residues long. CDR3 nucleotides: TGTGCCAGCAGCCAGACTACTAGCGGGGCTGGGGCTGAGACCCAGTACTTC. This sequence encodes CASSQTTSGAGAETQYF.

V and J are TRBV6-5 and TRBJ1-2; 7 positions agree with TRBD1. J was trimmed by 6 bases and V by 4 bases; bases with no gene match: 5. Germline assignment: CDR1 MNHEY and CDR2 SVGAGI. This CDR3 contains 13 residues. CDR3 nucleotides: TGTGCCAGCAGTTTTACAGGGGTTCATGGCTACACCTTC. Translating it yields CASSFTGVHGYTF.

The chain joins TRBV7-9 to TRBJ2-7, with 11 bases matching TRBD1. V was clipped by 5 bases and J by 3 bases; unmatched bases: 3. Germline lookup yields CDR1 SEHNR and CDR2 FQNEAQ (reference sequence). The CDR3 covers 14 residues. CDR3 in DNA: TGTGCCAGCAGCGGGGGGACAGGGGGCTACGAGCAGTACTTC. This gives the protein CASSGGTGGYEQYF.

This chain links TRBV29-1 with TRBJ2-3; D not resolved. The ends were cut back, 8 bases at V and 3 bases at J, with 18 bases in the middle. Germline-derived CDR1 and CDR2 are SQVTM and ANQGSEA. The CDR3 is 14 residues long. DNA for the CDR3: TGCAGCCTTAATCAGGCCCCAAGAACAGATACGCAGTATTTT. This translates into CSLNQAPRTDTQYF.

In DNA form, the CDR3 reads TGTGCCAGCGCGACTAGCGGGAGGGAGACCCAGTACTTC. This sequence encodes CASATSGRETQYF. The chain is built from TRBV6-1 and TRBJ2-5; 13 bases fit TRBD2. V dropped 8 bases and J dropped 5; count of bases not matched to a gene: 2. The CDR3 has 13 residues. In germline, CDR1 is MNHNS, CDR2 SASEGT.

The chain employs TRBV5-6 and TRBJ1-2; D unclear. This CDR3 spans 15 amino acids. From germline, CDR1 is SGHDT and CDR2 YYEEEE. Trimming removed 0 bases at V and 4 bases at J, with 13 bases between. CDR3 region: CASSLATPNTYGYTF. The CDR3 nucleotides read TGTGCCAGCAGCTTGGCCACACCCAATACCTATGGCTACACCTTC.

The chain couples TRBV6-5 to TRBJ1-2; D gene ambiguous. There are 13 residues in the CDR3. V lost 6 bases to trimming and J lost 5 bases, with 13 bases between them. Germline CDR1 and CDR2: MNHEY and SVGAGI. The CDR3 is CASSQSSLYGYTF. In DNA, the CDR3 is TGTGCCAGCAGCCAAAGTAGCCTTTATGGCTACACCTTC.

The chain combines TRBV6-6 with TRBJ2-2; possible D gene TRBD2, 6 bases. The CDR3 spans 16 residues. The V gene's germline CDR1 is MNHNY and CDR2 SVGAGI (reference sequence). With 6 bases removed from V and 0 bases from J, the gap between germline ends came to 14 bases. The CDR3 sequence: CASRNSGAANTGELFF. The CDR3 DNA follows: TGTGCCAGCAGAAATAGCGGAGCCGCGAACACCGGGGAGCTGTTTTTT.

In nucleotides, the CDR3 is TGCAGCGTTCGTCGCGGTGTGGGCACAGATACGCAGTATTTT. It specifies CSVRRGVGTDTQYF. V gene TRBV29-1 combines with J gene TRBJ2-3, with D unresolved. V was pared by 5 bases and J by 1 base, with 13 bases between. Per the germline V gene, CDR1 is SQVTM and CDR2 is ANQGSEA. The CDR3 is 14 amino acids.

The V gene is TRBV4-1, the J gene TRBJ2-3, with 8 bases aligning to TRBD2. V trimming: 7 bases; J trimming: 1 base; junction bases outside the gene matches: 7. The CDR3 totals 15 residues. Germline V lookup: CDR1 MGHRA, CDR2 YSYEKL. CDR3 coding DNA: TGCGCCAGCACCGCTCAAGCGGGAGGCACAGATACGCAGTATTTT. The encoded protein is CASTAQAGGTDTQYF.

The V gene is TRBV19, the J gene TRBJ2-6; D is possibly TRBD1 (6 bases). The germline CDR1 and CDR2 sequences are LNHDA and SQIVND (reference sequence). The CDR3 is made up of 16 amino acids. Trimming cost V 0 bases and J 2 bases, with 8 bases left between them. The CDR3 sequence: CASSIEQGTGANVLTF. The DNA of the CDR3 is TGTGCCAGTAGTATAGAACAGGGTACTGGGGCCAACGTCCTGACTTTC.

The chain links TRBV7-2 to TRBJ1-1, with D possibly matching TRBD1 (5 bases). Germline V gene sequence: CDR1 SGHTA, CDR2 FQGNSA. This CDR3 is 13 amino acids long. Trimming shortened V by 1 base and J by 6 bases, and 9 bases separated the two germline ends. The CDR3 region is CASSLEARAEAFF. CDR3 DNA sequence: TGTGCCAGCAGCTTAGAGGCCAGGGCTGAAGCTTTCTTT.

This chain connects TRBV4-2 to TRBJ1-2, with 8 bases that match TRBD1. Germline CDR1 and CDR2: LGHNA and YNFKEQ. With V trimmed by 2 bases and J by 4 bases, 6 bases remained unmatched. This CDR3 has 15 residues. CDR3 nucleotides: TGTGCCAGCAGCCAACCTCAGGGGGCATCCTATGGCTACACCTTC. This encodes CASSQPQGASYGYTF.

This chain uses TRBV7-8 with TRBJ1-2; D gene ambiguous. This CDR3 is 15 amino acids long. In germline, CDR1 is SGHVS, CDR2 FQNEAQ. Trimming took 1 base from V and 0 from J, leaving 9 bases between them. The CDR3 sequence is CASSLVTDPNYGYTF. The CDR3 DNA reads TGTGCCAGCAGCTTAGTAACAGACCCTAACTATGGCTACACCTTC.

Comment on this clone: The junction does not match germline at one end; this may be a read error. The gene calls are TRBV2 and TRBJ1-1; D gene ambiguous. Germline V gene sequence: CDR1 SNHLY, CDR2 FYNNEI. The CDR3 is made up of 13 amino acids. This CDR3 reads CASSRSEVLAAPF. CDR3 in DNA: TGTGCCAGCTCCCGCTCGGAAGTTCTGGCGGCTCCATTT. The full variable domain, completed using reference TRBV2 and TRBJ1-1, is EPEVTQTPSHQVTQMGQEVILRCVPISNHLYFYWYRQILGQKVEFLVSFYNNEISEKSEIFDDQFSVERPDGSNFTLKIRSTKLEDSAMYFCASSRSEVLAAPFGQGTRLTVV.

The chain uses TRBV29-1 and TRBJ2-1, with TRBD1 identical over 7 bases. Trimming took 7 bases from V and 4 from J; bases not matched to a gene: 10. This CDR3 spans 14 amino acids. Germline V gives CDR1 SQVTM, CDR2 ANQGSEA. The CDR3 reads CSERQGPFYNEQFF. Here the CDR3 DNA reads TGCAGCGAGAGACAGGGCCCTTTTTACAATGAGCAGTTCTTC.

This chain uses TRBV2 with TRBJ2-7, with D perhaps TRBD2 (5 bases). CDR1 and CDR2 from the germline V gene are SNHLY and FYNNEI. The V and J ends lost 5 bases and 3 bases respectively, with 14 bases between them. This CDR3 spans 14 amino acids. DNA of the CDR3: TGTGCCAGCAGTCATCCCGGGATGGACTACGAGCAGTACTTC. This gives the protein CASSHPGMDYEQYF.

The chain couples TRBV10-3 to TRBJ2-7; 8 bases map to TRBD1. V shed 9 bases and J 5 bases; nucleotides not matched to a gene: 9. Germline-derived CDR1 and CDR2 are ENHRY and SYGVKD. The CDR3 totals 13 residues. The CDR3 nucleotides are TGTGCCATAACCCAGGGGACAGGAGACGAGCAGTACTTC. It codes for CAITQGTGDEQYF.

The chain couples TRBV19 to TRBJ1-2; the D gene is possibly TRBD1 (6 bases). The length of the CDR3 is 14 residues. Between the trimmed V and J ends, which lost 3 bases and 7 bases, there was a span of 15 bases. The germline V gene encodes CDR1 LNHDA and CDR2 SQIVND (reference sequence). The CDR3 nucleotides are TGTGCCAGTAGTATTGACCAGGGGCGTATTGGCTACACCTTC. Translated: CASSIDQGRIGYTF. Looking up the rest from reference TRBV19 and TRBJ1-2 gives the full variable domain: DGGITQSPKYLFRKEGQNVTLSCEQNLNHDAMYWYRQDPGQGLRLIYYSQIVNDFQKGDIAEGYSVSREKKESFPLTVTSAQKNPTAFYLCASSIDQGRIGYTFGSGTRLTVV.

The CDR3: CASSGGVNQPQHF. The CDR3 DNA reads as TGCGCCAGCAGTGGCGGGGTGAATCAGCCCCAGCATTTT. The rearrangement joins TRBV10-1 to TRBJ1-5, with D unresolved. This CDR3 has 13 residues. Trimming removed 4 bases from V and 4 bases from J, with 8 bases in between. CDR1 and CDR2 from the germline V gene are WNHNN and SYGVQD (reference sequence).

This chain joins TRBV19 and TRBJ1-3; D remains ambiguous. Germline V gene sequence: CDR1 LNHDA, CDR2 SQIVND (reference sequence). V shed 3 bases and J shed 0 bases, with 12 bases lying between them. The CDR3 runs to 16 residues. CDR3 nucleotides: TGTGCCAGTAGTATTTGGTCCGCGGTCTCTGGAAACACCATATATTTT. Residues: CASSIWSAVSGNTIYF.

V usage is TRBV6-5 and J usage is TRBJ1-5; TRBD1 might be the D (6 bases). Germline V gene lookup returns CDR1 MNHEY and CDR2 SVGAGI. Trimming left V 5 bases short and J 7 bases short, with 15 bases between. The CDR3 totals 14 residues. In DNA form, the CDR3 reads TGTGCCAGCAGTCAAAGAATCGGACAGCAGCCCCAGCATTTT. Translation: CASSQRIGQQPQHF.

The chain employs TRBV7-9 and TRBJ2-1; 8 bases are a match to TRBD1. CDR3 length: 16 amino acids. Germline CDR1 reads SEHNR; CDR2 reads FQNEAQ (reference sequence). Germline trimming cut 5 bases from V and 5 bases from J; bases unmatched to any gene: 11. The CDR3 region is CASSLHEGTGNNEQFF. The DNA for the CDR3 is TGTGCCAGCAGCCTACATGAGGGGACAGGAAACAATGAGCAGTTCTTC.

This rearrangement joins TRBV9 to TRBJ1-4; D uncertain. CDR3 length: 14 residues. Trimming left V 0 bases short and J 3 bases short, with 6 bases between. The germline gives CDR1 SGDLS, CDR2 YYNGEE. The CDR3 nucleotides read TGTGCCAGCAGCGTAGGCGGGGCTAATGAAAAACTGTTTTTT. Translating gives CASSVGGANEKLFF. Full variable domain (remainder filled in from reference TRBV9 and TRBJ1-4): DSGVTQTPKHLITATGQRVTLRCSPRSGDLSVYWYQQSLDQGLQFLIQYYNGEERAKGNILERFSAQQFPDLHSELNLSSLELGDSALYFCASSVGGANEKLFFGSGTQLSVL.

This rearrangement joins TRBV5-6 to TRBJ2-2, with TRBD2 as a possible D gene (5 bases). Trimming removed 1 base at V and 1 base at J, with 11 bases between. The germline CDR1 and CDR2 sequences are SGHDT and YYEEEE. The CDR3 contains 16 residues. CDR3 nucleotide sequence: TGTGCCAGCAGCTTGTTAGGGAGCGGGAACACCGGGGAGCTGTTTTTT. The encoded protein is CASSLLGSGNTGELFF.

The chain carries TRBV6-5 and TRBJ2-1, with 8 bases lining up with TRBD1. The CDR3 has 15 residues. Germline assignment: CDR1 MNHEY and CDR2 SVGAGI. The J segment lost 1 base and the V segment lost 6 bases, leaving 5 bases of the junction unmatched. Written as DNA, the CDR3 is TGTGCCAGCAGCCTCGACAGGGGATCCTACAATGAGCAGTTCTTC. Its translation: CASSLDRGSYNEQFF.

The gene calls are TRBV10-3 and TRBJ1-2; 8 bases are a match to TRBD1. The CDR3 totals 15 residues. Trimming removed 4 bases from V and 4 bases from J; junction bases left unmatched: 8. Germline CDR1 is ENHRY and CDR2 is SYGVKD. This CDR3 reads CAISGGVQGGYGYTF. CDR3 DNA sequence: TGTGCCATCAGTGGCGGGGTACAGGGGGGCTATGGCTACACCTTC.